This T cell receptor beta chain emerged from a study of blood T cell repertoires in COVID-19. Study summary: Acute-phase and convalescent COVID-19 samples originated in the United States, Italy and Spain. Sources were T cells, B-cell-depleted T cells, or PBMCs; the material itself was cDNA or gDNA.

Unmatched junction bases numbered 8, after V lost 4 bases and J lost 6 bases. The germline V gene has CDR1 MDHEN and CDR2 SYDVKM. The CDR3 totals 14 residues. Produced via immunoSEQ multiplex PCR; TCRdb's table is partial and in-frame only. The sample contains around 330,000 clones, roughly nine tenths of which appear only once. Participants were aged about 18 to 100 years, lived in roughly 25 US areas, and enrolled virtually. Recovered participants had two consecutive negative NP/OP PCR tests, healthcare professional clearance, or symptom resolution. Material: PBMCs or T cells enriched from blood (not recorded which). The receptor's source is a man in his fifties or sixties who had recovered from COVID-19. The chain couples TRBV28 to TRBJ1-2; 7 nucleotides agree with TRBD1. The DNA of the CDR3 is TGTGCCAGCAGTTCCCTAGACAGGGTTGATGGCTACACCTTC. It yields the protein CASSSLDRVDGYTF.